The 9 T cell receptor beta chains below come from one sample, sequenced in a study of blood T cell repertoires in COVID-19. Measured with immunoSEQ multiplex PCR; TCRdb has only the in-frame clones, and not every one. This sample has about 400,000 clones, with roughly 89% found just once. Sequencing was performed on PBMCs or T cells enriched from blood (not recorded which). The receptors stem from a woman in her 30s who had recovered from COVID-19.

CDR3 sequence reads: CATSRYRVTNEKLFF. DNA for the CDR3: TGTGCCACCAGCAGATACAGGGTAACTAATGAAAAACTGTTTTTT. The rearrangement joins TRBV15 to TRBJ1-4, with TRBD1 as a possible D gene (6 bases). The germline gives CDR1 LNHNV, CDR2 YYDKDF (reference sequence). Trimming shortened V by 2 bases and J by 1 base, and 8 bases separated the two germline ends. CDR3 size: 15 residues.

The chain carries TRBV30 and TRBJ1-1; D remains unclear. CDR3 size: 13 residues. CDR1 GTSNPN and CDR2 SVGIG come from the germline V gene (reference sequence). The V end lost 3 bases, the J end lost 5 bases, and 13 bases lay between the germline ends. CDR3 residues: CAWRFFRDTEAFF. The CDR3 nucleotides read TGTGCCTGGAGATTCTTCCGGGATACTGAAGCTTTCTTT.

CDR3 loop: CASSPQGQGPETQYF. The CDR3 coding sequence is TGTGCCAGCTCACCCCAAGGACAGGGCCCAGAGACCCAGTACTTC. The rearrangement uses TRBV18 and TRBJ2-5, with 8 bases aligning to TRBD1. The germline V gene encodes CDR1 KGHSH and CDR2 LQKENI. The CDR3 extends over 15 amino acids. The V and J ends lost 3 bases and 4 bases, in that order; junction bases with no gene match: 7.

The CDR3 DNA is TGTGCCAGCTCTTCCGGGACAGCTTTGAACACTGAAGCTTTCTTT. Protein sequence: CASSSGTALNTEAFF. The chain has TRBV6-5 and TRBJ1-1; 7 nucleotides align to TRBD1. Germline CDR1 MNHEY, CDR2 SVGAGI. V was pared by 8 bases and J by 0 bases, with 9 bases of the junction left unmatched. The CDR3 contains 15 residues.

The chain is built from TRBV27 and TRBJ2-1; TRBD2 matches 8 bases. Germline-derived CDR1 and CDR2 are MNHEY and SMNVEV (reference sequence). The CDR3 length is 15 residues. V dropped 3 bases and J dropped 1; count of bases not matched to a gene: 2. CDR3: CASSFQRESYNEQFF. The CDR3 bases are TGTGCCAGCAGTTTCCAGCGGGAGTCCTACAATGAGCAGTTCTTC.

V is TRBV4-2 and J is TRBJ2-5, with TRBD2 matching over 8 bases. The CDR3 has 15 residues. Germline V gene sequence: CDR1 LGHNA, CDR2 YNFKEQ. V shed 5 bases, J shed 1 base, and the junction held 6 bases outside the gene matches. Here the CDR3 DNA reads TGTGCCAGCAGCTTTGGTACTAGCGGCCAAGAGACCCAGTACTTC. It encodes CASSFGTSGQETQYF.

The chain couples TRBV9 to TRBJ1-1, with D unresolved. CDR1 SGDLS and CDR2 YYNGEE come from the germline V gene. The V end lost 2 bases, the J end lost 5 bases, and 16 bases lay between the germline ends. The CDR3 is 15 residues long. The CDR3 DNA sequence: TGTGCCAGCAGCGTTATAGACACGTACGGTACTGAAGCTTTCTTT. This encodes CASSVIDTYGTEAFF.

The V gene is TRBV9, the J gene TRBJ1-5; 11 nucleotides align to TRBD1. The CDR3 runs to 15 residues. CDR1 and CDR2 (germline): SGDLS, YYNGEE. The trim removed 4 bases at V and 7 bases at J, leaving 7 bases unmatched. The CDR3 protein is CASSTGQGAGQPQHF. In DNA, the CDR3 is TGTGCCAGCAGCACCGGACAGGGGGCAGGGCAGCCCCAGCATTTT. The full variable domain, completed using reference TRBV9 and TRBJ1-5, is DSGVTQTPKHLITATGQRVTLRCSPRSGDLSVYWYQQSLDQGLQFLIQYYNGEERAKGNILERFSAQQFPDLHSELNLSSLELGDSALYFCASSTGQGAGQPQHFGDGTRLSIL.

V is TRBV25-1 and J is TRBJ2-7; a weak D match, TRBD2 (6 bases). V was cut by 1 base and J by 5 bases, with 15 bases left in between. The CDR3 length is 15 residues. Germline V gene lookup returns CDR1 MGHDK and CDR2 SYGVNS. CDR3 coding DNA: TGTGCCAGCAGTGAATTCGGGACTCCTAGTAACGAGCAGTACTTC. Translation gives CASSEFGTPSNEQYF.